These 20 T cell receptor beta chains were sequenced from one sample in a study of blood T cell repertoires in COVID-19. Clones were read by immunoSEQ multiplex PCR, and TCRdb kept only the in-frame ones, dropping some. The table lists some 300,000 clones, about nine tenths of them singletons, with less than 3.5% in the top ten. The material sequenced was PBMCs or T cells enriched from blood (not recorded which). The origin of the receptors is a woman between 50 and 59 years old who had been exposed to COVID-19.

The chain joins TRBV19 to TRBJ1-3; D perhaps matches TRBD1 (6 bases). The ends were cut back, 7 bases at V and 2 bases at J, with 12 bases in the middle. This CDR3 region has 14 residues. Germline CDR1 and CDR2: LNHDA and SQIVND (reference sequence). CDR3 sequence: CASNRVTPGNTIYF. CDR3 bases: TGTGCCAGTAACAGGGTAACGCCTGGAAACACCATATATTTT.

This chain uses TRBV6-5 with TRBJ1-2; D unclear. CDR3 length: 14 amino acids. Trimming removed 2 bases from V and 3 bases from J, with 10 bases in between. Germline V gene lookup returns CDR1 MNHEY and CDR2 SVGAGI. The CDR3 region is CASSYRREHYGYTF. The CDR3 bases are TGTGCCAGCAGTTACAGGCGGGAGCACTATGGCTACACCTTC.

This rearrangement joins TRBV2 to TRBJ2-2; 10 nucleotides align to TRBD2. The CDR3 spans 18 residues. Germline V lookup: CDR1 SNHLY, CDR2 FYNNEI. After removal of 2 bases from V and 0 bases from J, the junction contained 6 bases not matched to a gene. The CDR3 is CASSEWGLATTNTGELFF. DNA for the CDR3: TGTGCCAGCAGTGAATGGGGACTAGCGACTACGAACACCGGGGAGCTGTTTTTT.

The chain combines TRBV28 with TRBJ2-7; TRBD1 matches at 8 bases. J lost 2 bases, V lost 7 bases, and 7 bases had no gene match. Germline V CDR1 and CDR2: MDHEN, SYDVKM. This CDR3 region has 14 residues. The CDR3 coding sequence is TGTGCCAGCAAATACGGGACAGGAACCTACGAGCAGTACTTC. Protein: CASKYGTGTYEQYF.

The chain combines TRBV3-1 (or the pseudogene TRBV3-2) with TRBJ2-3; 11 bases map to TRBD2. Germline assignment: CDR1 LGHDT and CDR2 YNNKEL (reference sequence). V trimming: 6 bases; J trimming: 3 bases; junction bases outside the gene matches: 5. The CDR3 runs to 15 residues. This CDR3 reads CASRMGLADTDTQYF. The CDR3 DNA follows: TGTGCCAGCAGGATGGGACTAGCGGATACAGATACGCAGTATTTT.

The chain couples TRBV28 to TRBJ1-1, with D possibly matching TRBD1 (5 bases). The CDR3 has 15 residues. Germline V gives CDR1 MDHEN, CDR2 SYDVKM. Trimming took off 4 bases at V and 1 base at J, with 13 bases between the two ends. The CDR3 protein is CASSSSTVKNTEAFF. In DNA form, the CDR3 reads TGTGCCAGCAGTTCCTCGACAGTCAAGAACACTGAAGCTTTCTTT.

The rearrangement uses TRBV3-1 (or the pseudogene TRBV3-2) and TRBJ2-5; TRBD1 is a possible D gene (6 bases). The CDR3 is made up of 13 amino acids. Germline CDR1 is LGHDT and CDR2 is YNNKEL (reference sequence). The V gene lost 2 bases and the J gene lost 5 bases, with 9 bases spanning the gap. For the CDR3, the DNA is TGTGCCAGCAGCCAAACAGGGTTGGAGACCCAGTACTTC. This codes for CASSQTGLETQYF.

The V and J genes are TRBV29-1 and TRBJ2-7, with TRBD1 matching 10 bases. With 7 bases clipped from V and 3 bases from J, the junction kept 6 bases outside the gene matches. This CDR3 contains 13 residues. Germline V lookup: CDR1 SQVTM, CDR2 ANQGSEA. Here the CDR3 reads CSATGQGYYEQYF. The CDR3 DNA reads as TGCAGCGCAACGGGACAGGGGTACTACGAGCAGTACTTC.

The chain is built from TRBV13 and TRBJ1-6, with 10 bases that match TRBD1. CDR1 is PRHDT, CDR2 FYEKMQ, per germline (reference sequence). The CDR3 has 13 residues. The trim removed 3 bases at V and 13 bases at J, leaving 3 bases unmatched. The CDR3 DNA follows: TGTGCCAGCAGCTTCGGGACAGGGGATCCCCTCCACTTT. Translation gives CASSFGTGDPLHF.

The rearrangement uses TRBV28 and TRBJ2-3; 7 bases are shared with TRBD2. CDR3 length: 14 residues. Trimming cost V 6 bases and J 3 bases; bases outside gene matches: 6. CDR1 MDHEN and CDR2 SYDVKM come from the germline V gene. This CDR3 reads CASRSGERTDTQYF. CDR3 in DNA: TGTGCCAGCAGAAGCGGGGAACGGACAGATACGCAGTATTTT.

The CDR3 region is CASSLAGRQETQYF. The CDR3 nucleotides read TGTGCCAGCAGTCTAGCGGGGAGGCAAGAGACCCAGTACTTC. V and J are TRBV28 and TRBJ2-5; 9 nucleotides line up with TRBD2. After removal of 5 bases from V and 2 bases from J, the junction contained 3 bases not matched to a gene. The germline gives CDR1 MDHEN, CDR2 SYDVKM. CDR3 size: 14 residues. The full variable domain, its missing parts supplied by reference TRBV28 and TRBJ2-5, is DVKVTQSSRYLVKRTGEKVFLECVQDMDHENMFWYRQDPGLGLRLIYFSYDVKMKEKGDIPEGYSVSREKKERFSLILESASTNQTSMYLCASSLAGRQETQYFGPGTRLLVL.

V usage is TRBV7-8 and J usage is TRBJ1-5, with 9 bases fitting TRBD1. V shed 4 bases, J shed 7 bases, and the junction held 5 bases outside the gene matches. Germline V CDR1 and CDR2: SGHVS, FQNEAQ. This CDR3 has 14 residues. Here the CDR3 DNA reads TGTGCCAGCAGCTATGACAGGGGGGACCAGCCCCAGCATTTT. Protein product: CASSYDRGDQPQHF.

This clone showed up just a few times. The chain carries TRBV2 and TRBJ1-6, with TRBD1 identical over 8 bases. Germline CDR1 SNHLY, CDR2 FYNNEI. The V segment lost 6 bases and the J segment 5 bases; nucleotides outside the gene matches: 6. The CDR3 is 15 residues long. CDR3 DNA sequence: TGTGCCAGCAGGGCAAGGACAGGGCATAATTCACCCCTCCACTTT. This translates into CASRARTGHNSPLHF. Full variable domain (remainder filled in from reference TRBV2 and TRBJ1-6): EPEVTQTPSHQVTQMGQEVILRCVPISNHLYFYWYRQILGQKVEFLVSFYNNEISEKSEIFDDQFSVERPDGSNFTLKIRSTKLEDSAMYFCASRARTGHNSPLHFGNGTRLTVT.

The chain is built from TRBV12-3 or TRBV12-4 and TRBJ2-1; D gene uncertain. This CDR3 region has 13 residues. With 5 bases removed from V and 8 bases from J, the gap between germline ends came to 13 bases. The CDR3 here is CASSVTLSHEQFF. DNA of the CDR3: TGTGCCAGCAGTGTCACGTTGAGCCATGAGCAGTTCTTC.

This chain joins TRBV10-3 and TRBJ1-5; 8 bases line up with TRBD1. Germline lookup yields CDR1 ENHRY and CDR2 SYGVKD. J was trimmed by 6 bases and V by 3 bases; bases with no gene match: 7. This CDR3 region has 15 residues. The DNA of the CDR3 is TGTGCCATCAGTGACAGGACAGGGTCAAGTCAGCCCCAGCATTTT. This gives the protein CAISDRTGSSQPQHF.

The rearrangement links TRBV6-5 to TRBJ2-1; a possible D gene is TRBD2 (6 bases). The CDR3 has 15 residues. Germline V lookup: CDR1 MNHEY, CDR2 SVGAGI. V was pared by 6 bases and J by 8 bases, with 20 bases between. CDR3 DNA sequence: TGTGCCAGCAGGGACCGCAGCGGGTCCTTCCATGAGCAGTTCTTC. Its translation: CASRDRSGSFHEQFF.

This chain joins TRBV21-1 and TRBJ1-4; the table gives TRBD1 as D, unverified against the DNA. TRBV21-1 has pseudogene status. This CDR3 has 15 amino acids. Here the CDR3 reads CASPLRDTVNEKLFF. For the CDR3, the DNA is TGTGCCAGCCCCCTAAGGGACACTGTTAATGAAAAACTGTTTTTT.

This chain uses TRBV2 with TRBJ2-3; D is ambiguous. The CDR3 is 14 amino acids. In germline, CDR1 is SNHLY, CDR2 FYNNEI. Trimming took off 3 bases at V and 0 bases at J, with 7 bases between the two ends. This CDR3 is CASSDIRSTDTQYF. The CDR3 region has the DNA TGTGCCAGCAGTGATATCAGGAGCACAGATACGCAGTATTTT.

This chain connects TRBV2 to TRBJ2-7; the match to TRBD2 covers 7 bases. This CDR3 contains 16 residues. The V gene end was trimmed by 4 bases and the J gene end by 2 bases; junction bases not matched to a gene: 11. Germline loops: CDR1 SNHLY, CDR2 FYNNEI. The CDR3 bases are TGTGCCAGCAGTGTGGCCAGGGCGGGGGAGACCTACGAGCAGTACTTC. As protein: CASSVARAGETYEQYF.

The table lists this clone with a count of one. This sequence joins TRBV9 and TRBJ2-1; TRBD1 agrees at 8 bases. Germline V gene lookup returns CDR1 SGDLS and CDR2 YYNGEE. This CDR3 contains 15 residues. J gave up 7 bases and V 4 bases, and 10 bases lay outside the gene matches. The CDR3 DNA sequence: TGTGCCAGCAGCACCCAGGGGGCTGGGGGGAATGAGCAGTTCTTC. Its protein is CASSTQGAGGNEQFF.